The source of this T cell receptor (beta chain) is a study of response to subunit inactivated influenza vaccine. TCRdb processed the RT-PCR reads anew with MiXCR; each CDR3 protein has one entry. The repertoire holds 530,000 or so distinct CDR3 sequences, with 12% to 15% as singletons. This clonotype was observed a handful of times. J lost 5 bases, V lost 7 bases, and 17 bases had no gene match. The CDR3 covers 17 residues. The sequencing used PBMCs from blood, collected 11 to 12 days after vaccination. This receptor was obtained from a man between 45 and 60 years old who received an inactivated influenza vaccine. The chain is built from TRBV12-3 or TRBV12-4 and TRBJ2-1; 7 bases agree with TRBD2. The CDR3 DNA is TGTGCCAGCACCTACTCGTTCGGCGGGAGTAGGAACAATGAGCAGTTCTTC. Translated, it gives CASTYSFGGSRNNEQFF.